This T cell receptor (beta chain) is from a study of cytomegalovirus exposure and HLA in healthy donors. Study-wide background: Sequencing of 150 million to 200 million T cells in an earlier analysis found 90 million to 120 million unique TCR beta sequences. Study-wide results and limits: A list of around 160 TCR beta chains associated with cytomegalovirus was given.

PCR used 60 Vbeta primers and 13 Jbeta primers. The method was immunoSEQ multiplex PCR; TCRdb's version includes in-frame clones alone and lacks a portion of them. Counted here are some 80,000 clones, roughly 80% occurring once; the ten biggest clones make up more than 2.5%. A remark on this clone: Antigen unknown.

V was pared by 3 bases and J by 5 bases, with 11 bases between. Germline V gives CDR1 KGHSH, CDR2 LQKENI. CDR3 length equals 14 residues. The gene calls are TRBV18 and TRBJ2-1, with D tentatively TRBD2 (7 bases). The origin of this receptor is a man aged 50 or older in good health and CMV-seronegative. The sequenced sample consisted of PBMCs. The CDR3 spells CASSPGGANNEQFF. DNA for the CDR3: TGTGCCAGCTCACCTGGGGGGGCCAACAATGAGCAGTTCTTC.